Following are 4 T cell receptor beta chains from one sample sequenced in a study of cytomegalovirus exposure and HLA in healthy donors. Some clones are missing from TCRdb's copy, which holds only in-frame ones; the method was immunoSEQ multiplex PCR. The data contain 180,000 or so clones, about 89% of them singletons. What was sequenced was PBMCs. The receptors derive from a man aged 25 to 40 in good health and CMV-seropositive.

The rearrangement links TRBV6-5 to TRBJ2-2; TRBD2 is a possible D gene (6 bases). This CDR3 comprises 15 residues. Germline-derived CDR1 and CDR2 are MNHEY and SVGAGI. Deletions cut 6 bases from V and 4 bases from J, with 15 bases between. The CDR3 nucleotides are TGTGCCAGCAGCCCTGTGGGACTCCGCACCGGGGAGCTGTTTTTT. Translation gives CASSPVGLRTGELFF.

The chain recombines TRBV18 with TRBJ2-2, with 7 bases matching TRBD1. The CDR3 extends over 15 amino acids. Germline loops: CDR1 KGHSH, CDR2 LQKENI. V lost 4 bases and J lost 5; bases outside the gene matches: 7. This chain's CDR3 is CASSQAGTETGELFF. The CDR3, as DNA: TGTGCCAGCTCACAAGCCGGGACAGAAACCGGGGAGCTGTTTTTT.

V gene TRBV4-3 combines with J gene TRBJ2-3; 8 bases align to TRBD2. This CDR3 is 17 amino acids long. Germline V gene data show CDR1 as LGHNA and CDR2 as YSLEER. The trim removed 0 bases at V and 2 bases at J, leaving 7 bases unmatched. Written as DNA, the CDR3 is TGCGCCAGCAGCCAAGAGGTCGGCGGGGGGATCACAGATACGCAGTATTTT. Protein product: CASSQEVGGGITDTQYF.

This sequence joins TRBV5-6 and TRBJ1-2; tentative D call: TRBD1 (5 bases). The CDR3 has 14 residues. Germline V gene data show CDR1 as SGHDT and CDR2 as YYEEEE. The germline V and J ends were trimmed by 0 bases and 6 bases, with 12 bases remaining between them. DNA for the CDR3: TGTGCCAGCAGCTTGGGGGGCAGGGTAAATGGCTACACCTTC. Amino acid sequence: CASSLGGRVNGYTF. The whole variable domain, remainder taken from reference TRBV5-6 and TRBJ1-2, is DAGVTQSPTHLIKTRGQQVTLRCSPKSGHDTVSWYQQALGQGPQFIFQYYEEEERQRGNFPDRFSGHQFPNYSSELNVNALLLGDSALYLCASSLGGRVNGYTFGSGTRLTVV.